This passage covers 20 T cell receptor beta chains from one sample sequenced in a study of shared clonotypes between healthy human individuals. The method was immunoSEQ multiplex PCR; TCRdb's version includes in-frame clones alone and lacks a portion of them. This table has some 300,000 clones, roughly 70% appearing once. Sequencing was done on a sample of memory CD4+ T cells sorted from blood. Regarding subset: CD45RA-negative fraction. These receptors originate from a man younger than 45 in good health.

To note about this clone: A far bigger clonotype differs at one base, so this is likely a read error. Other nucleotide sequences from this sample produce the same CDR3. The CDR3 reads CASSLGTSGYANTGELFF. The CDR3 DNA reads as TGTGCCAGCAGCTTAGGGACTAGCGGGTACGCGAACACCGGAGAGCTGTTTTTT. The chain links TRBV7-9 to TRBJ2-2, with 11 bases that match TRBD2. The CDR3 length is 18 residues. In germline, CDR1 is SEHNR, CDR2 FQNEAQ (reference sequence).

This clone has more than one count but fewer than ten. The V gene is TRBV9, the J gene TRBJ2-1, with TRBD2 as a possible D gene (5 bases). The germline gives CDR1 SGDLS, CDR2 YYNGEE. V was pared by 1 base and J by 9 bases, with 14 bases between. CDR3 length: 14 residues. The CDR3 coding sequence is TGTGCCAGCAGCGTAAGCGGTCGGTGGGGTGAGCAGTTCTTC. As protein: CASSVSGRWGEQFF.

The chain carries TRBV10-3 and TRBJ2-3; weak D call: TRBD1 (5 bases). In germline, CDR1 is ENHRY, CDR2 SYGVKD. Deletions cut 7 bases from V and 4 bases from J, with 15 bases between. The length of the CDR3 is 14 residues. CDR3 sequence reads: CAIKRLKGADTQYF. The CDR3 coding sequence is TGTGCCATCAAACGACTCAAAGGGGCAGATACGCAGTATTTT.

This chain joins TRBV2 and TRBJ1-3, with unresolved D. The CDR3 extends over 14 amino acids. Germline V gives CDR1 SNHLY, CDR2 FYNNEI. Trimming left V 8 bases short and J 0 bases short, with 11 bases between. The CDR3 region has the DNA TGTGCCAGCTTGGACGCGAGCTCTGGAAACACCATATATTTT. Translated, it gives CASLDASSGNTIYF.

V and J are TRBV5-5 and TRBJ2-7, with unresolved D. Germline V lookup: CDR1 SGHKS, CDR2 YYEKEE (reference sequence). V dropped 0 bases and J dropped 7 bases, with 20 bases sitting between them. The CDR3 length is 16 residues. The CDR3 loop reads CASSLGNRPYDLEQYF. The DNA for the CDR3 is TGTGCCAGCAGCTTGGGCAACCGGCCCTACGACCTTGAGCAGTACTTC.

The genes are TRBV6-1 and TRBJ2-5, with D possibly called TRBD1 or TRBD2 (5 bases each). CDR1 is MNHNS and CDR2 is SASEGT in the germline V gene. The CDR3 is 13 residues long. Trimming removed 6 bases from V and 4 bases from J, with 12 bases in between. CDR3 DNA: TGTGCCAGCAGACGGGACCATGGAGAGACCCAGTACTTC. Encoded protein: CASRRDHGETQYF.

The chain combines TRBV6-1 with TRBJ2-7; 8 bases fit TRBD2. V trimming: 5 bases; J trimming: 3 bases; junction bases outside the gene matches: 6. The CDR3 runs 14 residues. Germline V lookup: CDR1 MNHNS, CDR2 SASEGT. The CDR3, as DNA: TGTGCCAGCAGTAACCGGACTAGCAGCTACGAGCAGTACTTC. Translation: CASSNRTSSYEQYF.

CDR3 region: CSVEDRTVYGYTF. CDR3 nucleotides: TGCAGCGTTGAAGATCGGACAGTCTATGGCTACACCTTC. The chain couples TRBV29-1 to TRBJ1-2; perhaps TRBD1 as D (6 bases). The CDR3 loop spans 13 amino acids. V lost 0 bases and J 4 bases, leaving 9 bases between the germline ends. Germline V gene sequence: CDR1 SQVTM, CDR2 ANQGSEA.

J is TRBJ2-7 and V is TRBV7-9, with TRBD1 matching 12 bases. The CDR3 is 15 residues long. CDR1 is SEHNR and CDR2 is FQNEAQ in the germline V gene (reference sequence). Trimming removed 1 base from V and 6 bases from J; junction bases left unmatched: 4. CDR3 residues: CASSLGGTGGLEQYF. The DNA for the CDR3 is TGTGCCAGCAGCTTAGGGGGGACAGGGGGCCTCGAGCAGTACTTC.

The rearrangement joins TRBV2 to TRBJ2-4; no clear D gene. This CDR3 has 15 amino acids. V lost 6 bases and J 0 bases, leaving 12 bases between the germline ends. From germline, CDR1 is SNHLY and CDR2 FYNNEI. CDR3 DNA sequence: TGTGCCAGCAGGAACGAACAGCTAGCCAAAAACATTCAGTACTTC. Its translation: CASRNEQLAKNIQYF.

This chain joins TRBV10-2 and TRBJ1-6; D is unresolved. CDR3 length: 13 residues. The V and J ends lost 3 bases and 5 bases respectively, with 5 bases between them. Germline V gene sequence: CDR1 WSHSY, CDR2 SAAADI. In DNA form, the CDR3 reads TGCGCCAGCAGTGAACGAGATAATTCACCCCTCCACTTT. Its translation is CASSERDNSPLHF.

The rearrangement joins TRBV6-5 to TRBJ1-2, with 9 bases identical to TRBD1. CDR3 size: 13 residues. V shed 5 bases and J 8 bases; nucleotides not matched to a gene: 6. CDR1 is MNHEY, CDR2 SVGAGI, per germline. The CDR3 region has the DNA TGTGCCAGCAGTACGGGGGACAGGGTGGGCTACACCTTC. This translates into CASSTGDRVGYTF.

The chain carries TRBV9 and TRBJ2-1, with TRBD2 matching over 8 bases. This CDR3 has 14 amino acids. Germline CDR1 is SGDLS and CDR2 is YYNGEE. V gave up 7 bases and J gave up 7 bases; unmatched junction bases: 10. As DNA, the CDR3 is TGTGCCAGCGCCGGGCGGGAGGAAATAAATGAGCAGTTCTTC. Encoded protein: CASAGREEINEQFF.

The chain is built from TRBV27 and TRBJ2-7; D is uncertain. The germline V gene has CDR1 MNHEY and CDR2 SMNVEV (reference sequence). V gave up 0 bases and J gave up 1 base, with 4 bases separating them. The CDR3 is made up of 13 amino acids. The CDR3: CASSLSVSYEQYF. Written as DNA, the CDR3 is TGTGCCAGCAGTTTATCAGTATCCTACGAGCAGTACTTC.

The chain joins TRBV2 to TRBJ1-5; TRBD1 agrees at 7 bases. V gave up 6 bases and J gave up 7 bases; unmatched junction bases: 12. Germline V gene sequence: CDR1 SNHLY, CDR2 FYNNEI. The CDR3 contains 15 residues. The CDR3 is CASRVSTGHAQPQHF. The CDR3 region has the DNA TGTGCCAGCAGGGTCTCGACAGGGCATGCCCAGCCCCAGCATTTT.

This clone showed up just a few times. The CDR3 region is CASSSGVAGSTDTQYF. In DNA, the CDR3 is TGTGCCAGCAGCTCCGGGGTAGCGGGATCCACAGATACGCAGTATTTT. The gene calls are TRBV7-6 and TRBJ2-3; 8 bases align to TRBD2. This CDR3 has 16 residues. The ends lost 4 bases at V and 2 bases at J; junction bases unmatched: 8. Germline CDR1 is SGHVS and CDR2 is FNYEAQ.

In its sample, this clone was seen many times. Within the sample, other DNA sequences also encode this same CDR3. CDR3 residues: CSVEGGKGADTQYF. Written as DNA, the CDR3 is TGCAGCGTTGAAGGAGGGAAGGGGGCAGATACGCAGTATTTT. The chain joins TRBV29-1 to TRBJ2-3; a weak D match, TRBD1 (6 bases). The germline V gene encodes CDR1 SQVTM and CDR2 ANQGSEA. CDR3 size: 14 residues. Deletions cut 1 base from V and 4 bases from J, with 12 bases between.

Here the CDR3 DNA reads TGTGCCAGCAAATCCCCAGGGAACGTCGGGGAGCTGTTTTTT. This encodes CASKSPGNVGELFF. The genes are TRBV28 and TRBJ2-2; D may be TRBD1 (5 bases). V was cut by 7 bases and J by 7 bases, with 16 bases left in between. CDR3 length: 14 residues. Germline CDR1 reads MDHEN; CDR2 reads SYDVKM.

The rearrangement links TRBV10-3 to TRBJ2-1; 7 positions agree with TRBD2. V shed 2 bases and J 4 bases; nucleotides not matched to a gene: 2. The germline V gene has CDR1 ENHRY and CDR2 SYGVKD. The CDR3 sequence is 14 residues long. CDR3 nucleotides: TGTGCCATCAGTGAGGGGCGGGAGTACAATGAGCAGTTCTTC. Translated, it gives CAISEGREYNEQFF.

The DNA for the CDR3 is TGTGCCAGCAGCCGGACAGGGGCCGAGCCCCAGCATTTT. It yields the protein CASSRTGAEPQHF. The chain uses TRBV7-8 and TRBJ1-5, with 9 bases matching TRBD1. CDR1 and CDR2 from the germline V gene are SGHVS and FQNEAQ. The CDR3 spans 13 residues. Losses at the gene ends were 5 bases for V and 8 bases for J; bases not matched to a gene: 4.